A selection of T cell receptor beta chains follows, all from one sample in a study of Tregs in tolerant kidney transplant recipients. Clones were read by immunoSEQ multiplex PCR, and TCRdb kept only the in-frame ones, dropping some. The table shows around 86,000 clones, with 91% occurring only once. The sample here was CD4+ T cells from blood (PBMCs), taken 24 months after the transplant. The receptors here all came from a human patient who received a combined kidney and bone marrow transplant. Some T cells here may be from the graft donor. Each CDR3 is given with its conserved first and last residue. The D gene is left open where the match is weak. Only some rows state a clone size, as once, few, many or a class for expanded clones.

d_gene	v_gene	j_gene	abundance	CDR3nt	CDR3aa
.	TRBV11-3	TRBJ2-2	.	TGTGCCAGCAGCTTAGACAGGGACACCGGGGAGCTGTTTTTT	CASSLDRDTGELFF
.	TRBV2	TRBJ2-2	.	TGTGCCAGCAGATCAGGTGTGAACACCGGGGAGCTGTTTTTT	CASRSGVNTGELFF
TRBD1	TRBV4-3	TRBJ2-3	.	TGCGCCAGCAGCCAGGACAGGGTTACGCAGTATTTT	CASSQDRVTQYF
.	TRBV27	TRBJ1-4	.	TGTGCCAGCAGTTTGGTCTTCCGACAGACTTCAACTAATGAAAAACTGTTTTTT	CASSLVFRQTSTNEKLFF
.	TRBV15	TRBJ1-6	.	TGTGCCACCAGCAGAGATCCTGACAGGAATAATTCCCCCCTCCACTTT	CATSRDPDRNNSPLHF
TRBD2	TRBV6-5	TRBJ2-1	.	TGTGCCAGCAGTTCCGGGACTAGACATGAGCAGTTCTTC	CASSSGTRHEQFF
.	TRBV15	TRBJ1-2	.	TGTGCCACCAGCAGAGATCGCGGGGTATGGGGCTACACCTTC	CATSRDRGVWGYTF
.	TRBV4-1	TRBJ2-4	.	TGCGCCAGCAGCTCCGGGGAGAGGAACATTCAGTACTTC	CASSSGERNIQYF
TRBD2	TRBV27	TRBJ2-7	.	TGTGCCAGCAGTTTTATGAGCGGGGGTTCCTACGAGCAGTACTTC	CASSFMSGGSYEQYF
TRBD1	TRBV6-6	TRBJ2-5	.	TGTGCCAGCAGTTATCTCACAGGGGAAGAGACCCAGTACTTC	CASSYLTGEETQYF
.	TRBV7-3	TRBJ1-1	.	TGTGCCAGCAGCTCAGTAGGACAAGGGCGCGGGGGCACTGAAGCTTTCTTT	CASSSVGQGRGGTEAFF
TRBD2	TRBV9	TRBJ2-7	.	TGTGCCAGCAGCCATTCGGGGGGGAAGAGCTCCTACGAGCAGTACTTC	CASSHSGGKSSYEQYF
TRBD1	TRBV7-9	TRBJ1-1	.	TGTGCCAGCAGCTCGGGACAGGGGAGTACTGAAGCTTTCTTT	CASSSGQGSTEAFF
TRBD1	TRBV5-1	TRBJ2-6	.	TGCGCCAGCAGCGAACAGGGGGCGGGAGGGGCCAACGTCCTGACTTTC	CASSEQGAGGANVLTF
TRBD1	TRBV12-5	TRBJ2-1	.	TGTGCTAGTGGACCGGACAGGCCCCCCGTCAATGAGCAGTTCTTC	CASGPDRPPVNEQFF
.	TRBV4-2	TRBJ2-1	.	TGTGCCAGCAGCCAAGATAACGGAGGGAAGCCTTACAATGAGCAGTTCTTC	CASSQDNGGKPYNEQFF
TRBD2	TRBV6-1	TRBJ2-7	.	TGTGCCAGCAGTGAAGGGCCTTGGACTAGCGGGACGAACTACGAGCAGTACTTC	CASSEGPWTSGTNYEQYF
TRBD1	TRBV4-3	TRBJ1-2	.	TGCGCCAGCAGCCAAGTCATCGGGACAGGGGGCGCGGGCTACACCTTC	CASSQVIGTGGAGYTF
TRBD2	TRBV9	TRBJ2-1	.	TGTGCCAGCAGCGTAGCTAGCGGGGTCAACAATGAGCAGTTCTTC	CASSVASGVNNEQFF
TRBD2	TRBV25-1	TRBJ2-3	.	TGTGCCAGCAGTGTTCCGGGACTAGCGGGAGGCGCAGATACGCAGTATTTT	CASSVPGLAGGADTQYF
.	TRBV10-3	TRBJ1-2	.	TGTGCCATCAGTGAATCAGGGCCAATCGGCTACACCTTC	CAISESGPIGYTF
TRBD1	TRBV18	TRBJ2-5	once	TGTGCCAGCTCACGGGACAGACAAGAGACCCAGTACTTC	CASSRDRQETQYF